These 18 T cell receptor beta chains share one sample of origin, sequenced in a study of T cells in localized non-small cell lung cancer. The assay was immunoSEQ multiplex PCR, and TCRdb's table has in-frame clones only and misses some. The sample has 86,000 or so clones, 80% to 90% seen once. The source was peripheral blood, collected before any cancer treatment. Receptor source: a man aged 40 to 75 with stage I lung adenocarcinoma.

The chain uses TRBV15 and TRBJ1-2, with 9 bases aligning to TRBD1. This CDR3 comprises 19 residues. Germline V gene sequence: CDR1 LNHNV, CDR2 YYDKDF (reference sequence). Trimming cost V 0 bases and J 0 bases; bases outside gene matches: 11. This CDR3 reads CATSRDPSHRGRSNYGYTF. As DNA, the CDR3 is TGTGCCACCAGCAGAGACCCTAGTCACAGGGGGCGGTCTAACTATGGCTACACCTTC.

This clone was seen once. The chain links TRBV15 to TRBJ2-1, with a possible D match to TRBD2 (6 bases). This CDR3 comprises 15 residues. Germline-derived CDR1 and CDR2 are LNHNV and YYDKDF (reference sequence). V was trimmed by 5 bases and J by 4 bases, leaving 15 bases between them. CDR3 protein: CATSGGTLGYNEQFF. CDR3 in DNA: TGTGCCACCAGCGGGGGGACGCTGGGGTACAATGAGCAGTTCTTC.

This clone has a handful of counts. This rearrangement joins TRBV11-2 to TRBJ2-7, with TRBD1 matching 7 bases. Germline CDR1 is SGHAT and CDR2 is FQNNGV. CDR3 length: 14 residues. The ends lost 5 bases at V and 2 bases at J; junction bases unmatched: 6. The CDR3 protein is CASSVQGSTYEQYF. The CDR3 nucleotides read TGTGCCAGCAGCGTACAGGGGTCGACCTACGAGCAGTACTTC.

This clone was seen only once. The chain employs TRBV11-2 and TRBJ1-1; D remains ambiguous. This CDR3 has 13 residues. Germline-derived CDR1 and CDR2 are SGHAT and FQNNGV. The V end lost 6 bases, the J end lost 1 base, and 9 bases lay between the germline ends. CDR3 sequence reads: CASSWAPNTEAFF. The CDR3 region has the DNA TGTGCCAGCAGTTGGGCCCCGAACACTGAAGCTTTCTTT.

The V call is TRBV14, the J call TRBJ2-7; D not certain. The V and J ends lost 3 bases and 1 base respectively, with 1 base between them. This CDR3 has 11 residues. Germline assignment: CDR1 SGHDN and CDR2 FVKESK. CDR3 DNA sequence: TGTGCCAGCAGCCAGTCCTACGAGCAGTACTTC. Its translation: CASSQSYEQYF.

The genes are TRBV7-2 and TRBJ2-5; 8 bases agree with TRBD1. The CDR3 is 13 residues long. Germline V gene data show CDR1 as SGHTA and CDR2 as FQGNSA. The junction had 6 bases not matched to a gene; V was cut back by 5 bases and J by 7 bases. The CDR3 loop is CASSQTGVLTQYF. The CDR3 bases are TGTGCCAGCAGCCAGACAGGGGTATTGACCCAGTACTTC.

The chain has TRBV5-1 and TRBJ2-5; D ambiguous. The CDR3 extends over 13 amino acids. Germline CDR1 reads SGHRS; CDR2 reads YFSETQ. Trimming removed 4 bases from V and 1 base from J, with 8 bases in between. The CDR3 spells CASSPLSQETQYF. The CDR3 DNA is TGCGCCAGCAGCCCCCTGAGCCAAGAGACCCAGTACTTC.

This clone was detected only once. The chain has TRBV27 and TRBJ2-1; TRBD2 matches at 12 bases. There are 17 residues in the CDR3. The germline CDR1 and CDR2 sequences are MNHEY and SMNVEV (reference sequence). V shed 5 bases and J 6 bases; nucleotides not matched to a gene: 11. The CDR3 loop reads CASSRLTSGSPSNEQFF. CDR3 coding DNA: TGTGCCAGCAGTCGCCTGACTAGCGGGAGTCCCAGCAATGAGCAGTTCTTC.

This rearrangement joins TRBV6-6 to TRBJ2-5; 7 bases agree with TRBD2. This CDR3 spans 12 amino acids. Looked up from germline, CDR1 is MNHNY and CDR2 is SVGAGI (reference sequence). Germline trimming cut 8 bases from V and 1 base from J; bases unmatched to any gene: 1. The CDR3 DNA reads as TGTGCCAGCGGCGGGGGCCAAGAGACCCAGTACTTC. This translates into CASGGGQETQYF.

The rearrangement uses TRBV6-1 and TRBJ2-2; the D gene is possibly TRBD1 (6 bases). This CDR3 comprises 15 residues. Trimming left V 8 bases short and J 0 bases short, with 13 bases between. Germline V CDR1 and CDR2: MNHNS, SASEGT. The CDR3 DNA sequence: TGTGCCAGCGGGGGCGGCAGCTCGAACACCGGGGAGCTGTTTTTT. Protein sequence: CASGGGSSNTGELFF.

The genes are TRBV5-1 and TRBJ2-1; TRBD2 aligns across 12 bases. CDR1 and CDR2 (germline): SGHRS, YFSETQ. Trimming at V came to 4 bases and at J to 5 bases, leaving 4 bases not matched to a gene. There are 15 residues in the CDR3. The CDR3 DNA sequence: TGCGCCAGCAGCGTACTAGCGGGAGGAGACAATGAGCAGTTCTTC. Translated, it gives CASSVLAGGDNEQFF.

The V and J genes are TRBV5-1 and TRBJ2-5, with D possibly TRBD2 on 7 matching bases. There are 14 residues in the CDR3. The germline V gene encodes CDR1 SGHRS and CDR2 YFSETQ. V dropped 5 bases and J dropped 5 bases, with 16 bases sitting between them. CDR3 DNA sequence: TGCGCCAGCAGACTACTGGGAGGGGGGGAGACCCAGTACTTC. Translated: CASRLLGGGETQYF.

The chain is built from TRBV28 and TRBJ2-6, with D unresolved. The germline V gene has CDR1 MDHEN and CDR2 SYDVKM. The CDR3 loop spans 13 amino acids. The V gene lost 10 bases and the J gene lost 1 base, with 8 bases spanning the gap. The CDR3 nucleotides are TGTGCCACTCTGCTATCTGGGGCCAACGTCCTGACTTTC. Its protein product is CATLLSGANVLTF.

This clone has only a few counts. The chain is built from TRBV11-2 and TRBJ1-1; D ambiguous. Germline CDR1 reads SGHAT; CDR2 reads FQNNGV. Trimming cost V 1 base and J 0 bases, with 3 bases left between them. This CDR3 is built from 13 residues. Here the CDR3 DNA reads TGTGCCAGCAGCTTAGGGTTGAACACTGAAGCTTTCTTT. Its translation: CASSLGLNTEAFF. Full variable domain (rest looked up from reference TRBV11-2 and TRBJ1-1): EAGVAQSPRYKIIEKRQSVAFWCNPISGHATLYWYQQILGQGPKLLIQFQNNGVVDDSQLPKDRFSAERLKGVDSTLKIQPAKLEDSAVYLCASSLGLNTEAFFGQGTRLTVV.

The chain links TRBV5-1 to TRBJ2-7; the D call may be TRBD1 or TRBD2 (5 bases each). Trimming removed 6 bases at V and 4 bases at J, with 17 bases between. This CDR3 is built from 14 residues. CDR1 is SGHRS and CDR2 is YFSETQ in the germline V gene. The CDR3 DNA reads TGCGCCAGCACCGTTTTTGGTGAGGGGTACGAGCAGTACTTC. Encoded protein: CASTVFGEGYEQYF.

By share, this clone counts as medium-sized. The chain joins TRBV9 to TRBJ1-4; tentative D call: TRBD1 (6 bases). V lost 7 bases to trimming and J lost 5 bases, with 15 bases between them. The CDR3 has 14 residues. CDR1 is SGDLS and CDR2 is YYNGEE in the germline V gene. The CDR3 DNA is TGTGCCAGCGCCCTGGAAGGGGGGAATGAAAAACTGTTTTTT. It codes for CASALEGGNEKLFF.

The rearrangement joins TRBV6-1 to TRBJ1-5, with 8 bases lining up with TRBD1. Germline V gene lookup returns CDR1 MNHNS and CDR2 SASEGT. CDR3 length equals 16 residues. The J segment lost 7 bases and the V segment lost 4 bases, leaving 12 bases of the junction unmatched. Here the CDR3 DNA reads TGTGCCAGCAGTGTAGGGAGGACAGGGCTTCTCCAGCCCCAGCATTTT. Translated: CASSVGRTGLLQPQHF.

This chain links TRBV19 with TRBJ1-5; 7 bases are a match to TRBD1. The length of the CDR3 is 15 residues. Per the germline V gene, CDR1 is LNHDA and CDR2 is SQIVND (reference sequence). The V and J ends lost 5 bases and 4 bases, in that order; junction bases with no gene match: 8. The CDR3, as DNA: TGTGCCAGTAGTCGGGGGGGGGACAGAAATCAGCCCCAGCATTTT. Protein product: CASSRGGDRNQPQHF.